This TCR beta chain was profiled in a study of STAT5B mutations in CD4+ large granular lymphocyte leukemia (dated by TCRdb to between 2021 and 2023). About the investigation overall: Among the healthy controls, the CDR3 'QG' motif was associated with a particular HLA allele. Flow cytometry on FACSCanto II or FACSVerse showed that the purified fractions were more than 95% pure among lymphocytes. The study compared the TCRbeta repertoires of patients with CD4+ T-cell large granular lymphocyte leukemia against the TCRbeta repertoires of healthy blood donors. What the study reported, not specific to this receptor: CD4-sorted patient repertoires appeared more clonal than healthy CD4+ repertoires, and this difference persisted after removing the putative leukemic clones. Main leukemic clonotypes were private to each patient, although roughly 26% of the main leukemic clonotypes were found at low frequency in the non-leukemic repertoires of other patients. The data were not HLA-matched, and the relatively small sample size could explain the higher clonality seen in CD4+ compared with CD8+ T-LGLL.

The immunoSEQ assay at survey resolution was applied to genomic DNA for sequencing of TCRbeta rearrangements. In the original analysis: In the TCR sequencing data, the lowest productive clonotype frequency that could be detected was 2.59 x 10-5. Analyses included only productive TCRbeta rearrangements, meaning complete and in-frame sequences. Simpson clonality, calculated in the immunoSEQ Analyzer version 3.0, was used as the measure of sample clonality. Clones were grouped by frequency into very rare, small, medium, large (1-20%) or hyperexpanded (>20%) categories. Generation probabilities were estimated with OLGA 1.2.3, V-gene circos plots were made with VDJtools, specificities were looked up in VDJdb, and CDR3 motifs were identified with GLIPH. Not all clones reach the TCRdb copy of this immuneACCESS table, which keeps in-frame sequences only. Checked studies attribute under half of the gap to unresolved V genes and leave the rest unexplained. The V and J calls and the clone size are those of that table, but D and trimming were determined from the DNA. The sample profile shows tens of thousands of clones; about 70% of them were found once. The top ten clones comprise 2% of the sample.

The healthy controls were 37 blood donors, and the buffy coats of these donors were supplied by the Finnish Red Cross blood service. All TCR-sequenced material derived from peripheral blood: patient blood samples and healthy donor buffy coats. Ficoll-Hypaque gradient centrifugation was used to isolate peripheral blood mononuclear cells. CD4+ cells were magnetically purified from the buffy coats of healthy controls. Genomic DNA was extracted with the Gentra Puregene Cell and Tissue kit and quantified on a Qubit 2.0 fluorometer. On this clone itself: What antigen it recognizes has not been identified. No much larger clone exists at a distance of one base, and base qualities are not known.

The specimen was CD4+ T cells from blood buffy coats. This receptor was taken from a human donor in good health.

The CDR3 region: CAWTEGMDQPQHF. The nucleotide sequence reads as follows: TGTGCCTGGACGGAGGGGATGGACCAGCCCCAGCATTTT. In this chain, TRBV30 is recombined with TRBJ1-5; TRBD1 is a weak D gene call, 5 bases matching. From the cysteine up to the phenylalanine, the CDR3 has a length of 13 residues. Left in the record is the CDR3 DNA by itself, 39 bases read in frame from the first base. V sheds 4 bases and J sheds 7 bases, leaving 14 bases between their ends. The germline V gene (reference sequence) yields GTSNPN for CDR1 and SVGIG for CDR2.